The subject of this entry is one T cell receptor beta chain. Its antigen is undetermined. The CDR3 is 15 amino acids. The germline V and J ends were trimmed by 0 bases and 7 bases, with 13 bases remaining between them. CDR1 LGHNA and CDR2 YNFKEQ come from the germline V gene. TCRdb keeps only in-frame clones here, not all; method: immunoSEQ multiplex PCR. Altogether approximately 74,000 clones are present, more than 80% being singletons, with the ten largest covering approximately 0.49%. This entry comes from a study of OX40 agonist ivuxolimab in advanced cancers. Study at large: Checkpoint inhibitors had been given previously to under 50% of patients. General study points: CD8+ T cells showed, on average, more clonal expansion than CD4+ cells. Still undetermined is the antigen specificity of the expanded peripheral T cells. The 0.1-3.0 mg/kg partial responders had among the lowest clonal expansion.

This chain links TRBV4-2 with TRBJ2-1; D call uncertain. This receptor was taken from an adult with an advanced solid tumor such as melanoma, head and neck, liver or kidney cancer. The sequencing used CD4+ or CD8+ T cells sorted from blood, collected in a trial of the OX40 agonist ivuxolimab. CDR3 coding DNA: TGTGCCAGCAGCCAAGAGCGGCGAGCTAGGAATGAGCAGTTCTTC. Its protein is CASSQERRARNEQFF.